This T cell receptor beta chain derives from a study of blood T cell repertoires in COVID-19. Study-level background: Donors in the United States, Italy and Spain gave samples during acute or convalescent COVID-19. T cells, B-cell-depleted T cells, or PBMCs provided the cDNA or gDNA that served as material.

V was shortened by 5 bases and J by 3 bases, with 17 bases between the two germline ends. Germline V gene data show CDR1 as SGHTA and CDR2 as FQGNSA. The CDR3 is 15 amino acids. How the authors handled the data: Scientists estimated how many nucleated cells there were by amplifying reference gene primers. Generated by immunoSEQ multiplex PCR, the TCRdb table keeps only in-frame clones and is missing some. For V, J and clone size, that table is used; D and trimming come from the DNA. In the table there are some 29,000 clones, roughly three quarters of which are singletons. The source material was peripheral blood. The sequence was collected from a man in his 70s with acute or convalescent COVID-19. The chain carries TRBV7-2 and TRBJ2-7; D is possibly TRBD2 (5 bases). CDR3 loop: CASSLLDIEGYEQYF. CDR3 in DNA: TGTGCCAGCAGCCTCCTCGACATAGAGGGCTACGAGCAGTACTTC.